This passage covers 15 T cell receptor beta chains from one sample sequenced in a study of T-cell reconstitution after alpha-beta-depleted transplantation in children listed by TCRdb under 2016. The library was generated by PCR. For sequencing, an Illumina HiSeq 2500 was employed. TCR libraries were prepared with molecular barcoding, using unique molecular identifiers to normalize TCRbeta repertoire quantification. TCRdb handled the public reads itself, with Q25 trimming in fastp and clone calling in MiXCR, and kept productive beta chains. Every CDR3 protein is listed once, alongside the most common genes and DNA of its rows. Present in this sample are fewer than 750,000 distinct CDR3 sequences, roughly 23% of which were seen just once. The ten largest clones add up to around an eighth of the sample. The meaning of the sample's treatment or condition label: allogeneic hematopoietic cell transplantation with graft depleted of TCRalphabeta T cells and CD19 B cells.

The sequencing here drew on PBMCs, mostly from graft donor cells, taken 360 days after TCRalphabeta/CD19-depleted stem cell transplant. Receptors were obtained from a boy in the first two years of life who had a stem cell transplant for acute myeloid leukemia, so the T cells may come from the graft donor.

This chain links TRBV24-1 with TRBJ2-3; 11 bases line up with TRBD2. V shed 4 bases, J shed 1 base, and the junction held 0 bases outside the gene matches. From germline, CDR1 is KGHDR and CDR2 SFDVKD. This CDR3 comprises 15 residues. CDR3 in DNA: TGTGCCACCAGTGAACTAGCGGGGGGCACAGATACGCAGTATTTT. Translating gives CATSELAGGTDTQYF.

This chain connects TRBV13 to TRBJ2-1; no definite D call. CDR3 length: 14 amino acids. Germline CDR1 is PRHDT and CDR2 is FYEKMQ (reference sequence). V was clipped by 0 bases and J by 8 bases, with 11 bases between them. CDR3 loop: CASSLGRPGDEQFF. The DNA for the CDR3 is TGTGCCAGCAGCTTAGGTCGCCCGGGCGATGAGCAGTTCTTC.

The CDR3 DNA follows: TGTGCCAGCACCCAAATGGGACTTTCCTACGAGCAGTACTTC. Translated, it gives CASTQMGLSYEQYF. This chain connects TRBV12-3 or TRBV12-4 to TRBJ2-7; perhaps TRBD2 as D (6 bases). The CDR3 is 14 residues long. The V end was cut by 7 bases, the J end by 1 base, with 14 bases between.

The chain joins TRBV20-1 to TRBJ1-5; 9 bases map to TRBD1. This CDR3 spans 12 amino acids. CDR1 and CDR2 from the germline V gene are DFQATT and SNEGSKA (reference sequence). Losses at the gene ends were 4 bases for V and 8 bases for J; bases not matched to a gene: 3. CDR3 in amino acids: CSATTGGKPQHF. In nucleotides, the CDR3 is TGCAGTGCTACCACAGGGGGCAAGCCCCAGCATTTT.

This clonotype showed up just a few times. This chain links TRBV7-6 with TRBJ1-4, with 7 bases that match TRBD1. The CDR3 has 19 residues. CDR1 and CDR2 from the germline V gene are SGHVS and FNYEAQ. V lost 1 base and J lost 7; bases outside the gene matches: 18. Here the CDR3 reads CASSLDAGTAIRRGEKLFF. The CDR3 DNA is TGTGCCAGCAGCTTAGACGCCGGGACAGCCATAAGGCGTGGTGAAAAACTGTTTTTT.

This clonotype was detected only a few times. V usage is TRBV12-3 or TRBV12-4 and J usage is TRBJ2-5; maybe TRBD1 (6 bases). This CDR3 comprises 14 residues. V was pared by 6 bases and J by 5 bases, with 16 bases between. The CDR3 region has the DNA TGTGCCAGCAGACCAGGGGCCCAGGGGGAGACCCAGTACTTC. It translates to CASRPGAQGETQYF.

This clonotype was counted between two and nine times. V and J are TRBV3-1 and TRBJ1-1; D not certain. This CDR3 is 16 amino acids long. V lost 1 base and J lost 0, with 12 bases in between. Germline CDR1 reads LGHDT; CDR2 reads YNNKEL (reference sequence). The CDR3 nucleotides read TGTGCCAGCAGCCAAGGTTTTGGACTTATGAACACTGAAGCTTTCTTT. This encodes CASSQGFGLMNTEAFF.

A few counts support this clonotype. The rearrangement links TRBV6-5 to TRBJ1-2, with a possible D match to TRBD1 (6 bases). CDR1 is MNHEY, CDR2 SVGAGI, per germline. Trimming cost V 6 bases and J 7 bases, with 12 bases left between them. CDR3 length: 12 residues. The CDR3 protein is CASSPGQRGYTF. The CDR3 nucleotides read TGTGCCAGCAGCCCCGGACAGCGTGGCTACACCTTC.

V is TRBV29-1 and J is TRBJ2-3; D is unresolved. Trimming shortened V by 6 bases and J by 1 base, and 14 bases separated the two germline ends. From germline, CDR1 is SQVTM and CDR2 ANQGSEA. The CDR3 consists of 14 residues. CDR3 in DNA: TGCAGCGTGTTGGGCTACAGCGGCACAGATACGCAGTATTTT. Translated: CSVLGYSGTDTQYF.

This clonotype has at least ten counts. This chain links TRBV4-2 with TRBJ1-5; D is unresolved. Germline V gene sequence: CDR1 LGHNA, CDR2 YNFKEQ. The CDR3 runs 16 residues. Trimming pared 0 bases from V and 2 bases from J, leaving 11 bases between. As DNA, the CDR3 is TGTGCCAGCAGCCAAGAAGGGATCGGAGGCAATCAGCCCCAGCATTTT. It codes for CASSQEGIGGNQPQHF.

This clonotype was observed a few times. The CDR3 sequence: CASTFKPGFGYTF. CDR3 sequence (DNA): TGTGCCAGCACCTTCAAACCGGGATTTGGCTACACCTTC. The genes are TRBV6-1 and TRBJ1-2, with no clear D. The CDR3 runs 13 residues. Germline V gene lookup returns CDR1 MNHNS and CDR2 SASEGT. The V end lost 7 bases, the J end lost 7 bases, and 16 bases lay between the germline ends.

The V and J genes are TRBV4-3 and TRBJ2-1, with 7 nucleotides matching TRBD2. V shed 3 bases, J shed 0 bases, and the junction held 5 bases outside the gene matches. Germline assignment: CDR1 LGHNA and CDR2 YSLEER. This CDR3 is 16 amino acids long. This CDR3 is CASSQDGGFSYNEQFF. CDR3 DNA sequence: TGCGCCAGCAGCCAGGACGGGGGGTTCTCCTACAATGAGCAGTTCTTC.

The chain is built from TRBV7-8 and TRBJ2-7; D not resolved. The CDR3 contains 17 residues. Germline assignment: CDR1 SGHVS and CDR2 FQNEAQ. V dropped 3 bases and J dropped 2 bases, with 20 bases sitting between them. The CDR3 coding sequence is TGTGCCAGCAGCTTTAGCTACAATCGCCGGGTTCCCTACGAGCAGTACGTC. It is translated as CASSFSYNRRVPYEQYV.

This chain links TRBV12-3 or TRBV12-4 with TRBJ1-5; D unclear. The length of the CDR3 is 17 residues. Trimming stripped 5 bases from V and 1 base from J, with 18 bases between. The CDR3 bases are TGTGCCAGCAGTACCCGGGTCGGGTGGTCGAGCAATCAGCCCCAGCATTTT. This codes for CASSTRVGWSSNQPQHF.

This sequence joins TRBV18 and TRBJ1-1, with a possible D match to TRBD1 (5 bases). V dropped 3 bases and J dropped 5 bases, with 13 bases sitting between them. Germline lookup yields CDR1 KGHSH and CDR2 LQKENI. The CDR3 sequence is 14 residues long. CDR3 residues: CASSPLAGQTEAFF. As DNA, the CDR3 is TGTGCCAGCTCACCCCTGGCAGGGCAGACTGAAGCTTTCTTT.